These 32 T cell receptor beta chains share one sample of origin, sequenced in a study of PD-1 blockade in classical Hodgkin lymphoma. Sequencing used immunoSEQ multiplex PCR; TCRdb keeps in-frame clones, though not all of them. Seen here are almost 100,000 clones, more than 90% observed once, and the top ten hold 2.5% to 3%. In every patient, relapse followed autologous stem cell transplantation, while exposure to brentuximab vedotin differed. Sample: peripheral blood mononuclear cells (PBMCs), taken at baseline. The receptors shown here come from a human donor with classical Hodgkin lymphoma.

V is TRBV5-1 and J is TRBJ2-1, with 13 nucleotides matching TRBD2. The CDR3 consists of 15 residues. CDR1 SGHRS and CDR2 YFSETQ come from the germline V gene. The junction had 2 bases not matched to a gene; V was cut back by 3 bases and J by 5 bases. The CDR3 region is CASSSGLAGHNEQFF. CDR3 nucleotides: TGCGCCAGCAGCTCGGGACTAGCGGGACACAATGAGCAGTTCTTC.

The V and J genes are TRBV5-1 and TRBJ2-1; TRBD1 matches at 7 bases. The germline gives CDR1 SGHRS, CDR2 YFSETQ. J was trimmed by 7 bases and V by 0 bases; bases with no gene match: 4. The CDR3 is 14 residues long. The CDR3 here is CASSLAGGVNEQFF. The CDR3 DNA reads as TGCGCCAGCAGCTTGGCAGGGGGAGTTAATGAGCAGTTCTTC. The full variable domain, completed using reference TRBV5-1 and TRBJ2-1, is KAGVTQTPRYLIKTRGQQVTLSCSPISGHRSVSWYQQTPGQGLQFLFEYFSETQRNKGNFPGRFSGRQFSNSRSEMNVSTLELGDSALYLCASSLAGGVNEQFFGPGTRLTVL.

The chain links TRBV19 to TRBJ1-4; D gene unclear. Germline V gives CDR1 LNHDA, CDR2 SQIVND (reference sequence). The CDR3 totals 12 residues. With 5 bases removed from V and 7 bases from J, the gap between germline ends came to 8 bases. The CDR3 sequence is CASSAYREKLFF. The CDR3 DNA is TGTGCCAGTAGTGCGTATCGTGAAAAACTGTTTTTT.

The gene calls are TRBV25-1 and TRBJ1-2; TRBD1 matches at 10 bases. There are 14 residues in the CDR3. The V segment lost 2 bases and the J segment 6 bases; nucleotides outside the gene matches: 3. Looked up from germline, CDR1 is MGHDK and CDR2 is SYGVNS. The CDR3 protein is CASSEVGQGNGYTF. CDR3 coding DNA: TGTGCCAGCAGTGAAGTGGGACAGGGGAATGGCTACACCTTC.

CDR3 sequence: CASSLRGLAGGNRPDTQYF. CDR3 bases: TGTGCCAGCAGCTTACGGGGACTAGCGGGAGGGAATCGCCCAGATACGCAGTATTTT. The rearrangement uses TRBV7-9 and TRBJ2-3; the match to TRBD2 covers 16 bases. CDR3 length: 19 amino acids. V dropped 2 bases and J dropped 4; count of bases not matched to a gene: 9. CDR1 is SEHNR and CDR2 is FQNEAQ in the germline V gene (reference sequence).

This clone was found once. The chain links TRBV6-5 to TRBJ2-7, with D uncertain. In germline, CDR1 is MNHEY, CDR2 SVGAGI. V shed 7 bases and J shed 3 bases, with 16 bases lying between them. The CDR3 is 14 amino acids. CDR3 DNA sequence: TGTGCCAGCAAAGGGCCCTATTCATACTACGAGCAGTACTTC. This gives the protein CASKGPYSYYEQYF.

This sequence joins TRBV6-5 and TRBJ1-2, with D unclear. Germline V CDR1 and CDR2: MNHEY, SVGAGI. The CDR3 is 11 amino acids. V lost 2 bases, J lost 8 bases, and 6 bases lay in between. CDR3 nucleotide sequence: TGTGCCAGCAGTTACGGGTTCGGCTACACCTTC. Translated: CASSYGFGYTF.

The chain employs TRBV30 and TRBJ2-7, with 8 nucleotides matching TRBD1. Germline V lookup: CDR1 GTSNPN, CDR2 SVGIG (reference sequence). The junction had 9 bases not matched to a gene; V was cut back by 4 bases and J by 10 bases. This CDR3 comprises 12 residues. This chain's CDR3 is CAWNSGQGGQYF. As DNA, the CDR3 is TGTGCCTGGAATTCCGGACAGGGCGGACAGTACTTC.

The chain carries TRBV29-1 and TRBJ2-7; TRBD2 matches 15 bases. With 6 bases clipped from V and 6 bases from J, the junction kept 6 bases outside the gene matches. This CDR3 is 14 amino acids long. The germline CDR1 and CDR2 sequences are SQVTM and ANQGSEA. The CDR3 loop is CSVWTSGRAAEQYF. DNA for the CDR3: TGCAGCGTCTGGACTAGCGGGAGGGCAGCCGAGCAGTACTTC.

The CDR3 nucleotides read TGTGCCAGCAGTTTATTTCAGGTTGGGAATCAGCCCCAGCATTTT. Protein product: CASSLFQVGNQPQHF. The chain recombines TRBV28 with TRBJ1-5; no clear D. The CDR3 consists of 15 residues. The germline V gene encodes CDR1 MDHEN and CDR2 SYDVKM. Trimming removed 1 base at V and 4 bases at J, with 11 bases between.

Here the CDR3 reads CASSFSGGDHETQYF. CDR3 sequence (DNA): TGTGCCAGCAGTTTTTCAGGGGGCGATCACGAGACCCAGTACTTC. The V and J genes are TRBV27 and TRBJ2-5; 8 nucleotides align to TRBD1. V lost 3 bases, J lost 5 bases, and 8 bases stayed unmatched. Germline V lookup: CDR1 MNHEY, CDR2 SMNVEV (reference sequence). The CDR3 has 15 residues.

V gene TRBV6-6 combines with J gene TRBJ2-2; maybe TRBD1 (5 bases). Germline lookup yields CDR1 MNHNY and CDR2 SVGAGI (reference sequence). The V gene lost 4 bases and the J gene lost 4 bases, with 10 bases spanning the gap. The CDR3 loop spans 14 amino acids. CDR3 sequence (DNA): TGTGCCAGCAGTTCGACAGCAACCACCGGGGAGCTGTTTTTT. Encoded protein: CASSSTATTGELFF.

The sample holds one count of this clone. At one end, the junction sequence differs from germline, possibly due to a read error. CDR3 in DNA: TGTGCCAACAGCGTAGAGGGGGGTCGAACAGGAATCTCTGGAAACACCATATATTTT. It codes for CANSVEGGRTGISGNTIYF. This chain joins TRBV9 and TRBJ1-3, with a tentative D call TRBD1 (6 bases). Germline V gene lookup returns CDR1 SGDLS and CDR2 YYNGEE. The CDR3 is 19 amino acids.

The J gene is TRBJ1-5, the V gene TRBV28; TRBD1 aligns across 7 bases. Germline CDR1 is MDHEN and CDR2 is SYDVKM. The CDR3 contains 14 residues. Trimming cost V 7 bases and J 4 bases; bases outside gene matches: 7. DNA for the CDR3: TGTGCCAGCACCCCCGGGACAGCTAATCAGCCCCAGCATTTT. It translates to CASTPGTANQPQHF.

This chain connects TRBV7-3 to TRBJ2-5, with a weak D call TRBD1 (7 bases). CDR1 SGHTA and CDR2 FQGTGA come from the germline V gene. There are 15 residues in the CDR3. The germline V and J ends were trimmed by 2 bases and 1 base, with 11 bases remaining between them. CDR3 residues: CASSLAGTAQETQYF. The CDR3 bases are TGTGCCAGCAGCTTAGCGGGGACAGCCCAAGAGACCCAGTACTTC. The complete variable domain, with remaining parts taken from reference TRBV7-3 and TRBJ2-5, reads GAGVSQTPSNKVTEKGKYVELRCDPISGHTALYWYRQSLGQGPEFLIYFQGTGAADDSGLPNDRFFAVRPEGSVSTLKIQRTERGDSAVYLCASSLAGTAQETQYFGPGTRLLVL.

V and J are TRBV4-1 and TRBJ1-1, with 7 bases that match TRBD1. Germline V gene data show CDR1 as MGHRA and CDR2 as YSYEKL. Trimming cost V 1 base and J 10 bases; bases outside gene matches: 6. CDR3 length: 13 amino acids. The CDR3 loop is CASSQAGTAGAFF. CDR3 nucleotide sequence: TGCGCCAGCAGCCAAGCAGGGACAGCCGGAGCTTTCTTT.

CDR3 DNA: TGTGCCAGCAGCGTAGGTAACGGGATCGCCTACGAGCAGTACTTC. This codes for CASSVGNGIAYEQYF. V and J are TRBV9 and TRBJ2-7; TRBD2 is a possible D gene (5 bases). Trimming removed 0 bases at V and 2 bases at J, with 12 bases between. Germline CDR1 SGDLS, CDR2 YYNGEE. The CDR3 has 15 residues.

The chain uses TRBV19 and TRBJ2-1; a weak D match, TRBD1 (6 bases). V was pared by 0 bases and J by 5 bases, with 11 bases between. The CDR3 runs 15 residues. CDR1 LNHDA and CDR2 SQIVND come from the germline V gene (reference sequence). The CDR3 region is CASSIDRGRDNEQFF. The CDR3 nucleotides read TGTGCCAGTAGTATAGACAGGGGCCGGGACAATGAGCAGTTCTTC.

The genes are TRBV6-1 and TRBJ1-3, with D tentatively TRBD1 (5 bases). Trimming took off 6 bases at V and 0 bases at J, with 9 bases between the two ends. This CDR3 has 14 amino acids. Germline V gene lookup returns CDR1 MNHNS and CDR2 SASEGT. In DNA, the CDR3 is TGTGCCAGCAGCCCAGGACACTCTGGAAACACCATATATTTT. This sequence encodes CASSPGHSGNTIYF.

This sequence joins TRBV5-1 and TRBJ1-2; D possibly corresponds to TRBD1 (6 bases). The CDR3 runs to 13 residues. Trimming removed 3 bases at V and 8 bases at J, with 14 bases between. Germline assignment: CDR1 SGHRS and CDR2 YFSETQ. CDR3 coding DNA: TGCGCCAGCAGCTCCTCGACAGGTTTCGGCTACACCTTC. Its translation is CASSSSTGFGYTF.

This clone appeared a single time. In DNA form, the CDR3 reads TGTGCCAGCAGAGGATGGCACGGATTGGGGGCTTTCTTT. This gives the protein CASRGWHGLGAFF. J is TRBJ1-1 and V is TRBV9; unclear D gene. V dropped 5 bases and J dropped 11 bases, with 19 bases sitting between them. The CDR3 length is 13 residues. Germline CDR1 and CDR2: SGDLS and YYNGEE. Supplemented by reference TRBV9 and TRBJ1-1, the full variable domain reads DSGVTQTPKHLITATGQRVTLRCSPRSGDLSVYWYQQSLDQGLQFLIQYYNGEERAKGNILERFSAQQFPDLHSELNLSSLELGDSALYFCASRGWHGLGAFFGQGTRLTVV.

The chain links TRBV5-4 to TRBJ1-2; no reliable D call. The CDR3 sequence is 14 residues long. From germline, CDR1 is SGHNT and CDR2 YYREEE (reference sequence). Between the trimmed V and J ends, which lost 1 base and 2 bases, there was a span of 9 bases. CDR3 nucleotide sequence: TGTGCCAGCAGCTTGAAGGGCAACAACTATGGCTACACCTTC. Encoded protein: CASSLKGNNYGYTF.

The table lists this clone with a count of one. This rearrangement joins TRBV18 to TRBJ2-3; D is undetermined. The germline V and J ends were trimmed by 5 bases and 2 bases, with 5 bases remaining between them. Germline CDR1 is KGHSH and CDR2 is LQKENI. This CDR3 has 12 residues. CDR3 in amino acids: CASSADTDTQYF. CDR3 bases: TGTGCCAGCTCAGCGGACACAGATACGCAGTATTTT.

The chain recombines TRBV5-6 with TRBJ1-3; 7 bases map to TRBD1. Trimming took 4 bases from V and 5 from J; bases not matched to a gene: 15. The CDR3 is 17 residues long. Germline V gives CDR1 SGHDT, CDR2 YYEEEE. The CDR3 DNA follows: TGTGCCAGCAGCCTGGGACAGCCGAGAGCGCCGCGAAACACCATATATTTT. Protein product: CASSLGQPRAPRNTIYF.

The chain has TRBV2 and TRBJ2-7, with D uncertain. The germline gives CDR1 SNHLY, CDR2 FYNNEI. Trimming took off 4 bases at V and 3 bases at J, with 13 bases between the two ends. The CDR3 loop spans 14 amino acids. The CDR3 DNA reads as TGTGCCAGCAGTGGGGGATGGGGTTACTACGAGCAGTACTTC. The encoded protein is CASSGGWGYYEQYF.

The rearrangement joins TRBV19 to TRBJ2-3; D not resolved. Germline V gene lookup returns CDR1 LNHDA and CDR2 SQIVND (reference sequence). V lost 1 base and J 2 bases, leaving 13 bases between the germline ends. The CDR3 is 16 residues long. The CDR3 spells CASSIVGDIPTDTQYF. The CDR3 nucleotides are TGTGCCAGTAGTATAGTAGGCGACATTCCCACAGATACGCAGTATTTT.

The chain couples TRBV9 to TRBJ1-1; TRBD1 is a possible D gene (5 bases). Germline CDR1 reads SGDLS; CDR2 reads YYNGEE. This CDR3 region has 14 residues. Trimming pared 0 bases from V and 4 bases from J, leaving 10 bases between. The CDR3 DNA follows: TGTGCCAGCAGCGTAGGAGGGGAGAGCACTGAAGCTTTCTTT. Translating it yields CASSVGGESTEAFF.

The DNA of the CDR3 is TGTGCCAGCAGTTACTCGACGACGGCGGGGCAGCCCCAGCATTTT. Its translation is CASSYSTTAGQPQHF. The V gene is TRBV6-5, the J gene TRBJ1-5, with no clear D. V dropped 0 bases and J dropped 7 bases, with 13 bases sitting between them. This CDR3 contains 15 residues. CDR1 is MNHEY, CDR2 SVGAGI, per germline.

The rearrangement uses TRBV5-1 and TRBJ2-3, with 9 bases that match TRBD2. The CDR3 totals 15 residues. CDR1 SGHRS and CDR2 YFSETQ come from the germline V gene. J lost 4 bases, V lost 2 bases, and 5 bases had no gene match. CDR3 sequence (DNA): TGCGCCAGCAGCTTTGTTAGCGGGAGTCCAGATACGCAGTATTTT. Its translation is CASSFVSGSPDTQYF.

The genes are TRBV19 and TRBJ1-2, with a possible D match to TRBD1 (5 bases). This CDR3 has 15 amino acids. The V end lost 2 bases, the J end lost 3 bases, and 13 bases lay between the germline ends. Germline-derived CDR1 and CDR2 are LNHDA and SQIVND (reference sequence). The CDR3 protein is CASSINPGHDYGYTF. The CDR3 DNA follows: TGTGCCAGTAGTATAAATCCAGGGCACGACTATGGCTACACCTTC.

The V gene is TRBV28, the J gene TRBJ1-3; no clear D. The V gene's germline CDR1 is MDHEN and CDR2 SYDVKM. This CDR3 comprises 15 residues. V lost 3 bases to trimming and J lost 1 base, with 10 bases between them. The DNA of the CDR3 is TGTGCCAGCAGTTTCCCCTTGGGGTCTGGAAACACCATATATTTT. Translation gives CASSFPLGSGNTIYF.

The chain combines TRBV28 with TRBJ2-1, with D uncertain. The V gene lost 1 base and the J gene lost 6 bases, with 13 bases spanning the gap. The CDR3 covers 15 residues. The germline CDR1 and CDR2 sequences are MDHEN and SYDVKM. CDR3 nucleotide sequence: TGTGCCAGCAGTTTATCGATCTTTGCTGGCAATGAGCAGTTCTTC. Translation gives CASSLSIFAGNEQFF.